The clone carrying this T cell receptor beta chain was picked up one time. Looked up from germline, CDR1 is SGHRS and CDR2 is YFSETQ. Trimming removed 0 bases from V and 5 bases from J; junction bases left unmatched: 13. The CDR3 spans 18 residues. Sequenced by immunoSEQ multiplex PCR; TCRdb stores in-frame clones only, minus some. The data contain roughly 250,000 clones, roughly 93% of them singletons. This sample was taken from a study of blood T cell repertoires in COVID-19. The chain links TRBV5-1 to TRBJ2-5, with 10 bases matching TRBD2. The sequenced sample consisted of PBMCs or T cells enriched from blood (not recorded which). The receptor was derived from a woman aged 35 to 49 with acute COVID-19. The CDR3 protein is CASSLALRPSGSGETQYF. CDR3 nucleotide sequence: TGCGCCAGCAGCTTGGCCCTTCGCCCTAGCGGGAGCGGGGAGACCCAGTACTTC.